This TCR beta chain is drawn from a study of cytotoxic CD8 clonotypes in ibrutinib-treated CLL. The CDR3 has 14 amino acids. Germline V gene lookup returns CDR1 MRHNA and CDR2 SNTAGT. V shed 8 bases and J 0 bases; nucleotides not matched to a gene: 7. Produced via immunoSEQ multiplex PCR; TCRdb's table is partial and in-frame only. The table lists just over 200,000 clones, 70% to 75% of them singletons. This specimen consisted of PBMCs, obtained after 12 months of ibrutinib treatment. The receptor was derived from a human donor with chronic lymphocytic leukemia. V gene TRBV6-4 combines with J gene TRBJ2-7; 7 bases align to TRBD1. Here the CDR3 DNA reads TGTGCCAGCTACTTGGACAGGAGCTCCTACGAGCAGTACTTC. Protein product: CASYLDRSSYEQYF.